The 16 T cell receptor beta chains below all came from one sample that was sequenced in a study of OX40 agonist ivuxolimab in advanced cancers. Clones were sequenced by immunoSEQ multiplex PCR, and TCRdb holds only the in-frame ones, with some missing. The table lists 28,000 or so clones, roughly 90% of them singletons. Sample: CD4+ or CD8+ T cells sorted from blood, taken in a trial of the OX40 agonist ivuxolimab. These TCRs come from an adult with an advanced solid tumor such as melanoma, head and neck, liver or kidney cancer.

This chain uses TRBV4-2 with TRBJ2-1; a weak D match, TRBD2 (5 bases). CDR3 length equals 16 residues. Germline-derived CDR1 and CDR2 are LGHNA and YNFKEQ. Trimming took 1 base from V and 4 from J, leaving 14 bases between them. The CDR3 protein is CASSQVRESLYNEQFF. For the CDR3, the DNA is TGTGCCAGCAGCCAAGTTAGGGAGAGCCTATACAATGAGCAGTTCTTC.

The chain has TRBV14 and TRBJ2-1; D is uncertain. CDR3 length: 13 residues. Germline CDR1 and CDR2: SGHDN and FVKESK. Trimming removed 6 bases from V and 3 bases from J, with 9 bases in between. CDR3 amino acids: CASSLDIYNEQFF. CDR3 DNA sequence: TGTGCCAGCAGTCTTGACATCTACAATGAGCAGTTCTTC.

V usage is TRBV27 and J usage is TRBJ1-1, with D unclear. The germline gives CDR1 MNHEY, CDR2 SMNVEV (reference sequence). Deletions cut 6 bases from V and 5 bases from J, with 13 bases between. This CDR3 contains 13 residues. As DNA, the CDR3 is TGTGCCAGCAGACCGTCTTACTTAACTGAAGCTTTCTTT. This encodes CASRPSYLTEAFF.

The V gene is TRBV2, the J gene TRBJ2-7; TRBD1 aligns across 7 bases. V lost 5 bases and J lost 5; bases outside the gene matches: 6. This CDR3 has 13 amino acids. Germline V gene sequence: CDR1 SNHLY, CDR2 FYNNEI. CDR3 loop: CASSWTGRNEQYF. DNA for the CDR3: TGTGCCAGCAGTTGGACAGGTAGGAACGAGCAGTACTTC.

The gene calls are TRBV7-7 and TRBJ2-1; the D gene is possibly TRBD2 (6 bases). CDR1 is SSHAT and CDR2 is FNYEAQ in the germline V gene (reference sequence). V was pared by 5 bases and J by 2 bases, with 16 bases between. The CDR3 is 16 residues long. DNA of the CDR3: TGTGCCAGCAGCGTGCATCTTAGCGGTCCCTACAATGAGCAGTTCTTC. Translation gives CASSVHLSGPYNEQFF.

The chain couples TRBV2 to TRBJ2-7; no clear D gene. Germline CDR1 and CDR2: SNHLY and FYNNEI. The CDR3 length is 15 residues. The germline V and J ends were trimmed by 0 bases and 0 bases, with 9 bases remaining between them. CDR3 DNA sequence: TGTGCCAGCAGTGAAGCGTCACCAGTCTCCTACGAGCAGTACTTC. It translates to CASSEASPVSYEQYF.

This clone was seen a single time. This chain uses TRBV13 with TRBJ2-1, with TRBD1 matching over 7 bases. The V segment lost 3 bases and the J segment 9 bases; nucleotides outside the gene matches: 5. Germline lookup yields CDR1 PRHDT and CDR2 FYEKMQ (reference sequence). This CDR3 has 13 amino acids. Here the CDR3 DNA reads TGTGCCAGCAGCTTTAACAGGGGCACTGAGCAGTTCTTC. Protein product: CASSFNRGTEQFF.

This clone was observed a handful of times. This chain's CDR3 is CASSLGPGAEAFF. The CDR3 DNA reads as TGTGCCAGCAGCCTGGGCCCTGGGGCTGAAGCTTTCTTT. This chain links TRBV16 with TRBJ1-1, with D unresolved. V lost 4 bases, J lost 6 bases, and 12 bases lay in between. CDR3 length: 13 residues. Germline CDR1 is KGHSY and CDR2 is FQNENV.

This clone was picked up a small number of times. The chain couples TRBV4-2 to TRBJ2-3, with D tentatively TRBD1 (6 bases). Germline CDR1 reads LGHNA; CDR2 reads YNFKEQ. Trimming left V 1 base short and J 4 bases short, with 12 bases between. The CDR3 runs 15 residues. The CDR3 loop reads CASSQGRTEADTQYF. CDR3 in DNA: TGTGCCAGCAGCCAAGGGAGGACAGAGGCAGATACGCAGTATTTT.

This clone was seen just once. This chain uses TRBV30 with TRBJ2-1; TRBD2 matches at 7 bases. J gave up 10 bases and V 6 bases, and 12 bases lay outside the gene matches. Per germline, CDR1 GTSNPN and CDR2 SVGIG (reference sequence). The CDR3 is 13 amino acids. DNA of the CDR3: TGTGCCTGCAGCGGGGAGGCCCCGTTGGAGCAGTTCTTC. It specifies CACSGEAPLEQFF.

In this sample, this clone turned up a few times. The V and J genes are TRBV9 and TRBJ2-7; no clear D gene. Germline V gene lookup returns CDR1 SGDLS and CDR2 YYNGEE. The CDR3 runs to 15 residues. The V end was cut by 0 bases, the J end by 1 base, with 11 bases between. The chain's CDR3 is CASSVEASKSYEQYF. DNA of the CDR3: TGTGCCAGCAGCGTAGAGGCCTCTAAATCCTACGAGCAGTACTTC.

This chain uses TRBV28 with TRBJ1-1; tentative D call: TRBD1 (5 bases). V was clipped by 5 bases and J by 0 bases, with 13 bases between them. Germline V gene lookup returns CDR1 MDHEN and CDR2 SYDVKM. This CDR3 comprises 15 residues. The CDR3: CASSPMGEVNTEAFF. As DNA, the CDR3 is TGTGCCAGCAGTCCGATGGGGGAGGTGAACACTGAAGCTTTCTTT.

This clone was observed a single time. This chain uses TRBV29-1 with TRBJ2-7; D is unclear. The germline V and J ends were trimmed by 0 bases and 3 bases, with 12 bases remaining between them. The germline CDR1 and CDR2 sequences are SQVTM and ANQGSEA. There are 14 residues in the CDR3. In nucleotides, the CDR3 is TGCAGCGTTGAAGATAGCACCGAAAGCTACGAGCAGTACTTC. Translating it yields CSVEDSTESYEQYF.

A single count supports this clone. The chain links TRBV6-5 to TRBJ2-4, with 7 bases aligning to TRBD2. Germline V gives CDR1 MNHEY, CDR2 SVGAGI. The CDR3 is made up of 13 amino acids. The V gene end was trimmed by 0 bases and the J gene end by 9 bases; junction bases not matched to a gene: 2. The CDR3 protein is CASSYSSGGIQYF. The DNA of the CDR3 is TGTGCCAGCAGTTACTCTTCGGGAGGCATTCAGTACTTC.

This clone showed up just once. The genes are TRBV27 and TRBJ2-7, with 8 nucleotides matching TRBD1. CDR3 size: 14 residues. After removal of 8 bases from V and 5 bases from J, the junction contained 11 bases not matched to a gene. Germline V CDR1 and CDR2: MNHEY, SMNVEV (reference sequence). CDR3 region: CASFSGTGGHEQYF. CDR3 DNA: TGTGCCAGCTTTTCCGGGACAGGAGGCCACGAGCAGTACTTC.

This clone occurred once. This chain connects TRBV11-2 to TRBJ2-7; the match to TRBD1 covers 9 bases. V shed 6 bases and J 5 bases; nucleotides not matched to a gene: 11. This CDR3 contains 15 residues. Germline values: CDR1 SGHAT, CDR2 FQNNGV. The CDR3 reads CASRGGTGKVHEQYF. CDR3 DNA: TGTGCCAGCAGGGGGGGGACAGGGAAAGTCCACGAGCAGTACTTC.